This T cell receptor (beta chain) stems from a study of response to subunit inactivated influenza vaccine. Study results and limitations: The study's authors posited that every seasonal influenza vaccination enlists few new T cells.

Germline V gene sequence: CDR1 SGHVS, CDR2 FQNEAQ. The CDR3 length is 13 residues. The V and J ends lost 5 bases and 4 bases respectively, with 11 bases between them. TCRdb re-analysed the RT-PCR reads in MiXCR, keeping a single row per CDR3 protein. The repertoire holds around 490,000 distinct CDR3 sequences, with about 8% as singletons. This clonotype was found a few times. What it binds is unknown. The chain recombines TRBV7-8 with TRBJ2-5; tentatively, D is TRBD1 or TRBD2 (5 bases each). Specimen: PBMCs from blood, collected roughly 24 months after vaccination. The receptor's source is a man aged 50 to 69 who received an inactivated influenza vaccine. Here the CDR3 reads CASSTGTGETQYF. Here the CDR3 DNA reads TGTGCCAGCAGCACCGGGACCGGAGAGACCCAGTACTTC.